One and the same sample provided the 31 T cell receptor beta chains below, sequenced in a study of shared clonotypes between healthy human individuals. Profiled with immunoSEQ multiplex PCR; TCRdb holds only in-frame clones, not every one. The data hold about 480,000 clones, with 70% to 80% observed a single time. Sequencing was performed on PBMCs. The receptor source for this set is a woman aged 40 to 50 in good health. Some clones in this sample may be carry-over from other donors' samples.

The rearrangement uses TRBV7-2 and TRBJ2-6; TRBD2 is a possible D gene (6 bases). Trimming left V 2 bases short and J 2 bases short, with 10 bases between. CDR1 and CDR2 from the germline V gene are SGHTA and FQGNSA. The CDR3 length is 16 residues. The CDR3: CASSLSRRAGANVLTF. CDR3 nucleotide sequence: TGTGCCAGCAGCTTATCGAGGAGGGCTGGGGCCAACGTCCTGACTTTC.

This chain uses TRBV29-1 with TRBJ2-1; a weak D match, TRBD2 (6 bases). This CDR3 has 11 amino acids. Per the germline V gene, CDR1 is SQVTM and CDR2 is ANQGSEA. V was shortened by 4 bases and J by 10 bases, with 11 bases between the two germline ends. CDR3 nucleotide sequence: TGCAGCGTTGGGCGGGACCGAGAGCAGTTCTTC. It translates to CSVGRDREQFF.

The chain recombines TRBV9 with TRBJ1-6; D may be TRBD1 (5 bases). Germline V gene data show CDR1 as SGDLS and CDR2 as YYNGEE. V lost 0 bases to trimming and J lost 3 bases, with 7 bases between them. CDR3 size: 15 residues. The CDR3 DNA is TGTGCCAGCAGCGTAGGGAGGGGCTATAATTCACCCCTCCACTTT. Protein sequence: CASSVGRGYNSPLHF. Full variable domain (remainder filled in from reference TRBV9 and TRBJ1-6): DSGVTQTPKHLITATGQRVTLRCSPRSGDLSVYWYQQSLDQGLQFLIQYYNGEERAKGNILERFSAQQFPDLHSELNLSSLELGDSALYFCASSVGRGYNSPLHFGNGTRLTVT.

This clone was seen more than once but under ten times. The identical CDR3 is also encoded by other nucleotide sequences in the sample. The chain links TRBV25-1 to TRBJ2-5; TRBD1 aligns across 11 bases. The end of the DNA fits TRBJ2-7 better, so the J call may be wrong. The CDR3 extends over 15 amino acids. CDR1 and CDR2 from the germline V gene are MGHDK and SYGVNS. The CDR3 coding sequence is TGTGCCAGCAGTGAGTTCGGGACAGGGGGCTACGAGCAGTACTTC. This sequence encodes CASSEFGTGGYEQYF.

This clone was detected many times. The chain employs TRBV7-4 and TRBJ2-1; no clear D gene. V was pared by 1 base and J by 2 bases, with 9 bases between. The germline V gene encodes CDR1 SGHVT and CDR2 SQSDAQ. CDR3 size: 15 residues. The CDR3 bases are TGTGCCAGCAGCTTAGTTCCAGAGGCCTACAATGAGCAGTTCTTC. As protein: CASSLVPEAYNEQFF. Full variable domain (remainder filled in from reference TRBV7-4 and TRBJ2-1): GAGVSQSPRYKVAKRGRDVALRCDSISGHVTLYWYRQTLGQGSEVLTYSQSDAQRDKSGRPSGRFSAERPERSVSTLKIQRTEQGDSAVYLCASSLVPEAYNEQFFGPGTRLTVL.

This clone was detected once. This chain joins TRBV5-1 and TRBJ2-1; possibly TRBD2 for D (6 bases). Per the germline V gene, CDR1 is SGHRS and CDR2 is YFSETQ. V lost 4 bases and J 0 bases, leaving 14 bases between the germline ends. The CDR3 is made up of 16 amino acids. CDR3 coding DNA: TGCGCCAGCAGCCCGGGCGGGGCGGGCTCCTACAATGAGCAGTTCTTC. Translated: CASSPGGAGSYNEQFF.

CDR3 protein: CAWSRGGYEQYF. The CDR3 DNA follows: TGTGCCTGGAGTCGAGGGGGCTACGAGCAGTACTTC. This chain links TRBV30 with TRBJ2-7; TRBD1 is a possible D gene (6 bases). Germline V lookup: CDR1 GTSNPN, CDR2 SVGIG (reference sequence). The CDR3 has 12 residues. The V and J ends lost 2 bases and 3 bases respectively, with 8 bases between them.

With regard to this clone: Different DNA sequences within this sample yield the same CDR3. The chain links TRBV5-1 to TRBJ2-7, with D perhaps TRBD1 (6 bases). Germline-derived CDR1 and CDR2 are SGHRS and YFSETQ. This CDR3 has 13 amino acids. V was pared by 2 bases and J by 3 bases, with 9 bases between. This chain's CDR3 is CASSFQGNYEQYF. For the CDR3, the DNA is TGCGCCAGCAGCTTTCAGGGGAACTACGAGCAGTACTTC.

With respect to this clone: Since a far larger clone is one base different, this is likely a read error. The chain links TRBV6-6 to TRBJ2-7; weak D call: TRBD2 (5 bases). Trimming cost V 4 bases and J 2 bases, with 6 bases left between them. Germline V gene sequence: CDR1 MNHNY, CDR2 SVGAGI (reference sequence). This CDR3 comprises 12 residues. The CDR3 sequence is CASSFGTYEQYF. The DNA for the CDR3 is TGTGCCAGCAGTTTCGGGACCTACGAGCAGTACTTC.

The chain uses TRBV5-1 and TRBJ1-2; D possibly corresponds to TRBD1 (6 bases). The CDR3 spans 12 residues. V gave up 4 bases and J gave up 4 bases, with 8 bases separating them. Germline V gives CDR1 SGHRS, CDR2 YFSETQ. The CDR3, as DNA: TGCGCCAGCAGCACGGACAGCTATGGCTACACCTTC. This translates into CASSTDSYGYTF. The variable domain in full, completed from reference TRBV5-1 and TRBJ1-2, reads KAGVTQTPRYLIKTRGQQVTLSCSPISGHRSVSWYQQTPGQGLQFLFEYFSETQRNKGNFPGRFSGRQFSNSRSEMNVSTLELGDSALYLCASSTDSYGYTFGSGTRLTVV.

The chain employs TRBV9 and TRBJ2-5; 11 bases match TRBD1. This CDR3 spans 14 amino acids. V lost 5 bases and J lost 2; bases outside the gene matches: 2. Germline V gene lookup returns CDR1 SGDLS and CDR2 YYNGEE. The CDR3 sequence: CASSRDRGQETQYF. In DNA form, the CDR3 reads TGTGCCAGCAGTAGGGACAGGGGGCAAGAGACCCAGTACTTC.

This rearrangement joins TRBV6-1 to TRBJ1-1, with D maybe TRBD1 (5 bases). Germline V CDR1 and CDR2: MNHNS, SASEGT. V was cut by 9 bases and J by 0 bases, with 11 bases left in between. The CDR3 covers 13 residues. The CDR3 sequence: CASGAGLNTEAFF. CDR3 nucleotide sequence: TGTGCCAGTGGGGCAGGGTTGAACACTGAAGCTTTCTTT.

This clone has a handful of counts. The J gene is TRBJ2-1, the V gene TRBV4-2; 10 nucleotides agree with TRBD2. CDR1 and CDR2 (germline): LGHNA, YNFKEQ. This CDR3 contains 15 residues. V dropped 0 bases and J dropped 9; count of bases not matched to a gene: 5. CDR3 sequence: CASSQEAGGLSEQFF. CDR3 nucleotides: TGTGCCAGCAGCCAAGAAGCGGGAGGGCTTAGTGAGCAGTTCTTC.

The chain combines TRBV28 with TRBJ1-4, with 12 nucleotides matching TRBD1. With 6 bases clipped from V and 9 bases from J, the junction kept 8 bases outside the gene matches. CDR1 is MDHEN and CDR2 is SYDVKM in the germline V gene. The CDR3 consists of 15 residues. CDR3 sequence: CASSQGQGANQKLFF. The CDR3 nucleotides are TGTGCCAGCAGCCAGGGACAGGGGGCGAATCAAAAACTGTTTTTT.

The chain has TRBV11-2 and TRBJ1-2; 8 bases match TRBD1. The CDR3 runs to 14 residues. J was trimmed by 5 bases and V by 2 bases; bases with no gene match: 4. Germline V gene lookup returns CDR1 SGHAT and CDR2 FQNNGV. CDR3 DNA: TGTGCCAGCAGCTTAAACAGGGGGTCATATGGCTACACCTTC. Protein product: CASSLNRGSYGYTF.

The chain joins TRBV10-2 to TRBJ1-2, with unresolved D. Germline lookup yields CDR1 WSHSY and CDR2 SAAADI. V was cut by 0 bases and J by 3 bases, with 5 bases left in between. The CDR3 totals 13 residues. This CDR3 is CASSESRDYGYTF. As DNA, the CDR3 is TGCGCCAGCAGTGAGTCGAGGGACTATGGCTACACCTTC.

On this clone itself: The junction departs from germline at one end; a sequencing error may be responsible. The chain uses TRBV10-3 and TRBJ1-5; D not certain. Germline V gene lookup returns CDR1 ENHRY and CDR2 SYGVKD. This CDR3 is built from 16 residues. The CDR3 region is CASSEAPGKGNQPQHF. In nucleotides, the CDR3 is TGTGCCAGCAGTGAAGCGCCGGGGAAGGGCAATCAGCCCCAGCATTTT.

The rearrangement links TRBV28 to TRBJ1-2, with D maybe TRBD1 (6 bases). CDR1 and CDR2 (germline): MDHEN, SYDVKM. The length of the CDR3 is 13 residues. V was cut by 3 bases and J by 8 bases, with 13 bases left in between. Written as DNA, the CDR3 is TGTGCCAGCAGTTTGGTGGCAGGGGAAGGCTACACCTTC. This gives the protein CASSLVAGEGYTF.

This chain links TRBV18 with TRBJ2-1; D is tentatively TRBD1 or TRBD2 (5 bases each). The CDR3 runs 17 residues. Per germline, CDR1 KGHSH and CDR2 LQKENI. The germline V and J ends were trimmed by 3 bases and 5 bases, with 20 bases remaining between them. For the CDR3, the DNA is TGTGCCAGCTCACCGGGAGTCCCACCACGCAGGGACAATGAGCAGTTCTTC. It encodes CASSPGVPPRRDNEQFF.

This sequence joins TRBV6-5 and TRBJ2-1, with D tentatively TRBD2 (6 bases). The CDR3 has 15 residues. V dropped 0 bases and J dropped 4 bases, with 10 bases sitting between them. From germline, CDR1 is MNHEY and CDR2 SVGAGI. In nucleotides, the CDR3 is TGTGCCAGCAGTTACTCGGCGGGGATGTACAATGAGCAGTTCTTC. Translating gives CASSYSAGMYNEQFF.

This sequence joins TRBV13 and TRBJ2-1; 12 bases fit TRBD2. Germline lookup yields CDR1 PRHDT and CDR2 FYEKMQ (reference sequence). Unmatched junction bases numbered 5, after V lost 4 bases and J lost 7 bases. The CDR3 is 15 amino acids. CDR3: CASSYTGTSGNEQFF. DNA for the CDR3: TGTGCCAGCAGCTACACCGGGACTAGCGGGAATGAGCAGTTCTTC.

In its sample, this clone was seen a few times. The chain is built from TRBV2 and TRBJ1-4, with TRBD1 matching 9 bases. Germline assignment: CDR1 SNHLY and CDR2 FYNNEI. Trimming cost V 7 bases and J 8 bases; bases outside gene matches: 5. This CDR3 region has 13 residues. The CDR3 nucleotides are TGTGCCAGCACCCGGGACAGGGACGAAAAACTGTTTTTT. Translation gives CASTRDRDEKLFF.

The chain employs TRBV7-2 and TRBJ2-1; D unresolved. The CDR3 runs 11 residues. The germline V gene encodes CDR1 SGHTA and CDR2 FQGNSA. Trimming removed 5 bases from V and 7 bases from J, with 6 bases in between. The CDR3 protein is CASSPKNEQFF. The CDR3 bases are TGTGCCAGCAGCCCCAAAAATGAGCAGTTCTTC. The complete variable domain, with remaining parts taken from reference TRBV7-2 and TRBJ2-1, reads GAGVSQSPSNKVTEKGKDVELRCDPISGHTALYWYRQSLGQGLEFLIYFQGNSAPDKSGLPSDRFSAERTGGSVSTLTIQRTQQEDSAVYLCASSPKNEQFFGPGTRLTVL.

This clone has a count of ten or more. The chain carries TRBV7-6 and TRBJ2-7, with 11 bases identical to TRBD1. The CDR3 has 15 residues. CDR1 is SGHVS and CDR2 is FNYEAQ in the germline V gene. V trimming: 5 bases; J trimming: 5 bases; junction bases outside the gene matches: 8. This CDR3 reads CASSLRDRGTHEQYF. The DNA of the CDR3 is TGTGCCAGCAGCCTCCGGGACAGGGGGACCCACGAGCAGTACTTC. Using reference TRBV7-6 and TRBJ2-7 for the parts outside the CDR3, the full variable domain is GAGVSQSPRYKVTKRGQDVALRCDPISGHVSLYWYRQALGQGPEFLTYFNYEAQQDKSGLPNDRFSAERPEGSISTLTIQRTEQRDSAMYRCASSLRDRGTHEQYFGPGTRLTVT.

The chain has TRBV19 and TRBJ1-2, with D perhaps matching TRBD1 (6 bases). CDR3 length equals 13 residues. Germline V lookup: CDR1 LNHDA, CDR2 SQIVND (reference sequence). V was trimmed by 5 bases and J by 2 bases, leaving 9 bases between them. This CDR3 reads CASSGGLNYGYTF. The CDR3 DNA sequence: TGTGCCAGTAGTGGGGGCCTGAACTATGGCTACACCTTC.

This chain links TRBV7-3 with TRBJ2-1, with 10 bases that match TRBD2. Losses at the gene ends were 3 bases for V and 4 bases for J; bases not matched to a gene: 3. Germline CDR1 is SGHTA and CDR2 is FQGTGA. The CDR3 is made up of 15 amino acids. In DNA form, the CDR3 reads TGTGCCAGCAGCTTTTCTAGCGGGAGTTACAATGAGCAGTTCTTC. Its translation: CASSFSSGSYNEQFF.

The V gene is TRBV28, the J gene TRBJ1-1; D not resolved. Germline CDR1 MDHEN, CDR2 SYDVKM. This CDR3 is 15 amino acids long. Trimming took off 5 bases at V and 3 bases at J, with 16 bases between the two ends. CDR3 in DNA: TGTGCCAGCAGTGCTTCTGATGGGGTACACACTGAAGCTTTCTTT. Amino acid sequence: CASSASDGVHTEAFF.

This sequence joins TRBV28 and TRBJ2-7, with D possibly being TRBD1 (6 bases). Per germline, CDR1 MDHEN and CDR2 SYDVKM. This CDR3 is built from 14 residues. Between the trimmed V and J ends, which lost 2 bases and 2 bases, there was a span of 10 bases. In DNA, the CDR3 is TGTGCCAGCAGTTTAGAGGACAGAGCCTACGAGCAGTACTTC. Translated, it gives CASSLEDRAYEQYF.

This clone was observed a few times. V usage is TRBV28 and J usage is TRBJ2-3; 10 bases align to TRBD2. This CDR3 is 14 amino acids long. Looked up from germline, CDR1 is MDHEN and CDR2 is SYDVKM. V trimming: 5 bases; J trimming: 6 bases; junction bases outside the gene matches: 5. The CDR3 region has the DNA TGTGCCAGCAGTCCGGGACTAGCGCTTGATACGCAGTATTTT. This translates into CASSPGLALDTQYF.

The chain joins TRBV19 to TRBJ2-1; 9 nucleotides align to TRBD1. The CDR3 totals 13 residues. Germline V gives CDR1 LNHDA, CDR2 SQIVND (reference sequence). With 7 bases clipped from V and 9 bases from J, the junction kept 7 bases outside the gene matches. The CDR3 coding sequence is TGTGCCAGTACCCACAGGGGGCGGGGTGAGCAGTTCTTC. Its protein is CASTHRGRGEQFF.

The V gene is TRBV7-3, the J gene TRBJ2-1; D unresolved. The germline V and J ends were trimmed by 4 bases and 6 bases, with 7 bases remaining between them. The V gene's germline CDR1 is SGHTA and CDR2 FQGTGA. This CDR3 has 12 residues. The CDR3 sequence: CASSSDRNEQFF. The CDR3 DNA reads as TGTGCCAGCAGCTCCGACCGCAATGAGCAGTTCTTC.